The T cell receptor beta chain under discussion was sequenced for a study of PD-1 blockade in classical Hodgkin lymphoma (dated by TCRdb to about 2020). Study-level background: The study used CyTOF and TCR beta sequencing to define a peripheral blood immune signature of response to PD-1 blockade in classical Hodgkin lymphoma. General conclusions and limits of the study: The study was limited to a single clinical trial cohort, and causes of repertoire differences, possibly disease activity or prior therapy, remained undefined. Newly diagnosed patients were reported to have lower baseline TCR diversity than healthy donors, and relapsed/refractory patients were reported to have lower baseline TCR diversity still.

Comments on this clone: Its antigen is still unknown. No base quality information exists; no much larger clone differs at one position.

Sequences SGHKS (CDR1) and YYEKEE (CDR2) are obtained from the germline V gene (reference sequence). V lost 3 bases and J lost 4 bases, and the count of bases not matched to a germline gene is 7. The CDR3 runs 16 residues from the cysteine to the phenylalanine. Just the 48-base CDR3 DNA is kept, in frame starting at base 1. The Qiagen DNeasy kit was used to extract genomic DNA from unsorted PBMCs and from the negatively selected CD4+ and CD8+ fractions. Using primers that anneal to V and J segments, immunoSEQ multiplex PCR amplified the TCR beta CDR3 regions. A synthetic immune receptor repertoire was used to minimize amplification bias, and remaining bias was computationally removed after sequencing. For the original study's pipeline: Custom Python scripts were used to quantify repertoire diversity as the Shannon entropy index. Unsorted, CD4+ and CD8+ repertoires were analyzed separately, except in combined analyses where CD4+ and CD8+ sequences were merged in silico. The table was pulled from immuneACCESS by TCRdb, which kept in-frame rearrangements only. Such tables lose some clones; where checked, under half of the loss comes from unresolved V genes, and the rest has no known cause. That table is the source of V, J and clone size, and D and trimming were worked out from the DNA. The sample profile shows about 32,000 clones; about 88% of them were found once. Roughly 1.2% of the sample lies in the top ten.

What the time point label conveys for this sample: newly diagnosed, previously untreated cHL patient sample. Using a Miltenyi CD4+ T cell isolation kit, CD4+ T cells were purified from thawed PBMCs through magnetic negative selection. To serve as a comparison group for the relapsed/refractory trial patients, PBMCs were sequenced from patients with newly diagnosed, previously untreated classical Hodgkin lymphoma. After peripheral blood was drawn into 8 mL Vacutainer Cell Preparation Tubes, PBMCs were isolated by centrifugation and then cryopreserved. Purified CD4+ and CD8+ fractions were prepared only for cases where an additional PBMC sample was available. Magnetically labelled cells were removed on LS columns in a quadroMACS separator, and the flow-through was retained as the purified fraction.

The clonotype was recovered from a human donor with classical Hodgkin lymphoma. The chain is assembled from TRBV5-5 and TRBJ2-3; 11 bases in between match TRBD1. The sequencing input was CD4+ T cells from blood. The nucleotide sequence is given as TGTGCCAGCAGCTCCGCGGACAGGGGGCGCCCAGATACGCAGTATTTT. Translated, this gives CASSSADRGRPDTQYF.